The following is a TCR beta chain sequence with its context. Its antigen is not known. The assay was immunoSEQ multiplex PCR, and TCRdb's table has in-frame clones only and misses some. The sample includes some 150,000 clones, roughly 87% of them seen just once. This record belongs to a study of cytomegalovirus exposure and HLA in healthy donors. Study-wide background: The 100 to 150 validation repertoires matched the roughly 630 first-cohort repertoires in platform, a later analysis reported.

It was the approximately 120-subject validation cohort, separate from the approximately 680-subject first cohort, to which the donors belonged. Findings and limits, study-wide: It was reportedly the case that the classifier diagnosed cytomegalovirus status with high specificity and sensitivity.

The CDR3 has 16 residues. Germline V gene lookup returns CDR1 WSHSY and CDR2 SAAADI. The V end lost 7 bases, the J end lost 6 bases, and 24 bases lay between the germline ends. This chain joins TRBV10-2 and TRBJ1-1; perhaps TRBD1 as D (5 bases). Specimen: PBMCs. The TCR comes from a man aged 18 to 29 in good health and CMV-seropositive. CDR3 sequence reads: CASNHHRGSEFAEAFF. CDR3 DNA: TGCGCCAGCAATCACCATCGGGGGAGCGAGTTTGCTGAAGCTTTCTTT.